The rows below give T cell receptor beta chains drawn from one sample of a study of shared clonotypes between healthy human individuals. The assay was immunoSEQ multiplex PCR, and TCRdb's table has in-frame clones only and misses some. The sample shows under 2,000,000 clones, about 95% of them seen only once. The specimen sequenced was naive CD8+ T cells sorted from blood. The receptors derive from a man between 18 and 35 years old in good health. Both conserved end residues are part of each CDR3. Each record gives: D gene, J gene, clone size, V gene, CDR3 protein, CDR3 DNA. The D gene is left open where the match is weak. Only some rows state a clone size, as once, few, many or a class for expanded clones.

d_call: TRBD1; j_call: TRBJ1-1; clone_size: few; v_call: TRBV30; cdr3_aa: CAWSVGQGDTEAFF; cdr3_nt: TGTGCCTGGAGTGTGGGACAGGGGGACACTGAAGCTTTCTTT
d_call: -; j_call: TRBJ1-5; clone_size: -; v_call: TRBV4-1; cdr3_aa: CASSQDLELGQPQHF; cdr3_nt: TGCGCCAGCAGCCAAGATTTGGAGCTCGGGCAGCCCCAGCATTTT
d_call: -; j_call: TRBJ2-7; clone_size: -; v_call: TRBV13; cdr3_aa: CASSLGVQSSYEQYF; cdr3_nt: TGTGCCAGCAGCTTAGGTGTGCAGAGTTCCTACGAGCAGTACTTC
d_call: TRBD1; j_call: TRBJ2-5; clone_size: once; v_call: TRBV11-2; cdr3_aa: CASNRDRGLETQYF; cdr3_nt: TGTGCCAGCAACAGGGACAGGGGTTTGGAGACCCAGTACTTC
d_call: TRBD2; j_call: TRBJ2-2; clone_size: -; v_call: TRBV10-3; cdr3_aa: CAISEGSGRPGELFF; cdr3_nt: TGTGCCATCAGTGAGGGTAGCGGGAGGCCCGGGGAGCTGTTTTTT
d_call: -; j_call: TRBJ2-2; clone_size: -; v_call: TRBV9; cdr3_aa: CASSVGVAGELFF; cdr3_nt: TGTGCCAGCAGCGTAGGTGTGGCCGGGGAGCTGTTTTTT
d_call: TRBD2; j_call: TRBJ2-7; clone_size: -; v_call: TRBV6-1; cdr3_aa: CASSSLAGGTYEQYF; cdr3_nt: TGTGCCAGCAGTTCGCTGGCGGGAGGGACCTACGAGCAGTACTTC
d_call: -; j_call: TRBJ1-1; clone_size: -; v_call: TRBV14; cdr3_aa: CASRDRGQTEAFF; cdr3_nt: TGTGCCAGCAGAGACCGGGGGCAAACCGAAGCTTTCTTT
d_call: -; j_call: TRBJ1-3; clone_size: once; v_call: TRBV10-3; cdr3_aa: CAIKGTSGNTIYF; cdr3_nt: TGTGCCATCAAAGGGACGTCTGGAAACACCATATATTTT
d_call: TRBD2; j_call: TRBJ2-7; clone_size: -; v_call: TRBV9; cdr3_aa: CASSVVPGGPYEQYF; cdr3_nt: TGTGCCAGCAGCGTAGTACCGGGAGGACCCTACGAGCAGTACTTC
d_call: TRBD1; j_call: TRBJ2-3; clone_size: -; v_call: TRBV2; cdr3_aa: CASLQGETDTQYF; cdr3_nt: TGTGCCAGCCTCCAGGGGGAAACAGATACGCAGTATTTT